The 18 T cell receptor beta chains below were found in one sample sequenced in a study of identical twins. TCRdb called the 5' RACE reads again in MiXCR, with one record for every CDR3 protein. The table lists 350,000 to 450,000 distinct CDR3 sequences, roughly 20% of them singletons. Input material: naive T cells sorted from blood. The origin of the receptors is a man between 45 and 60 years old in good health.

This clonotype was seen only a few times. The J gene is TRBJ2-1, the V gene TRBV5-6, with TRBD2 matching 7 bases. Germline V gives CDR1 SGHDT, CDR2 YYEEEE. With 6 bases clipped from V and 2 bases from J, the junction kept 8 bases outside the gene matches. The length of the CDR3 is 15 residues. The CDR3 is CASTRAGVTYNEQFF. CDR3 DNA sequence: TGTGCCAGCACTCGGGCGGGAGTCACCTACAATGAGCAGTTCTTC.

The chain is built from TRBV11-3 and TRBJ2-1; 7 bases map to TRBD1. The germline V gene encodes CDR1 SGHNT and CDR2 YENEEA. V trimming: 5 bases; J trimming: 9 bases; junction bases outside the gene matches: 7. CDR3 size: 13 residues. Here the CDR3 DNA reads TGTGCCAGCAGCGAGCGGACAGGTGGTGAGCAGTTCTTC. Translating gives CASSERTGGEQFF.

This clonotype has a handful of counts. This sequence joins TRBV12-3 or TRBV12-4 and TRBJ2-6; 7 bases are a match to TRBD1. V dropped 4 bases and J dropped 3; count of bases not matched to a gene: 3. The CDR3 loop spans 15 amino acids. The CDR3 loop is CASSYNRGGANVLTF. CDR3 coding DNA: TGTGCCAGCAGTTATAACAGGGGTGGGGCCAACGTCCTGACTTTC.

The chain carries TRBV7-9 and TRBJ2-5, with D possibly being TRBD2 (5 bases). CDR3 length: 14 amino acids. Trimming took off 3 bases at V and 7 bases at J, with 15 bases between the two ends. Per the germline V gene, CDR1 is SEHNR and CDR2 is FQNEAQ (reference sequence). The CDR3 sequence is CASSFLEGMVTQYF. The DNA for the CDR3 is TGTGCCAGCAGCTTTCTCGAGGGAATGGTGACCCAGTACTTC. Drawing the rest from reference TRBV7-9 and TRBJ2-5, the complete variable domain is DTGVSQNPRHKITKRGQNVTFRCDPISEHNRLYWYRQTLGQGPEFLTYFQNEAQLEKSRLLSDRFSAERPKGSFSTLEIQRTEQGDSAMYLCASSFLEGMVTQYFGPGTRLLVL.

This clonotype has just a few counts. The genes are TRBV12-3 or TRBV12-4 and TRBJ1-5; D unclear. The V gene lost 3 bases and the J gene lost 5 bases, with 11 bases spanning the gap. This CDR3 is 14 amino acids long. The CDR3 loop is CASSFMAADQPQHF. Written as DNA, the CDR3 is TGTGCCAGCAGTTTTATGGCAGCCGATCAGCCCCAGCATTTT.

This clonotype turned up a few times. V is TRBV6-2 or TRBV6-3 and J is TRBJ2-7; unclear D gene. Germline CDR1 is MNHEY and CDR2 is SVGEGT. This CDR3 comprises 12 residues. The ends were cut back, 0 bases at V and 4 bases at J, with 4 bases in the middle. In DNA form, the CDR3 reads TGTGCCAGCAGTTACTCAAAGTACGAGCAGTACTTC. This sequence encodes CASSYSKYEQYF.

The gene calls are TRBV20-1 and TRBJ2-7, with no clear D. This CDR3 is 14 amino acids long. V lost 6 bases, J lost 3 bases, and 18 bases lay in between. From germline, CDR1 is DFQATT and CDR2 SNEGSKA (reference sequence). The DNA for the CDR3 is TGCAGTGCCGTAGGTGTTAGGGATATCTACGAGCAGTACTTC. This codes for CSAVGVRDIYEQYF.

This clonotype has at least ten counts. The V call is TRBV12-3 or TRBV12-4, the J call TRBJ2-1; D uncertain. V lost 6 bases to trimming and J lost 0 bases, with 9 bases between them. This CDR3 has 14 amino acids. CDR3 in amino acids: CASSPRTSYNEQFF. CDR3 DNA: TGTGCCAGCAGCCCGCGGACCTCCTACAATGAGCAGTTCTTC.

The CDR3 nucleotides are TGTGCCAGCAGCTACTACATCAGCGATGAGCAGTTCTTC. It encodes CASSYYISDEQFF. The chain couples TRBV11-2 to TRBJ2-1; D is undetermined. Trimming took 4 bases from V and 8 from J, leaving 12 bases between them. Germline CDR1 and CDR2: SGHAT and FQNNGV. The CDR3 extends over 13 amino acids.

The chain is built from TRBV12-3 or TRBV12-4 and TRBJ2-7, with 9 positions matching TRBD1. This CDR3 spans 15 amino acids. J lost 6 bases, V lost 3 bases, and 9 bases had no gene match. CDR3: CASSLAGQGFGEQYF. In DNA, the CDR3 is TGTGCCAGCAGTTTGGCGGGACAGGGTTTTGGCGAGCAGTACTTC.

This clonotype has more than one count but fewer than ten. This chain connects TRBV4-3 to TRBJ2-2, with 13 bases lining up with TRBD2. There are 16 residues in the CDR3. CDR1 LGHNA and CDR2 YSLEER come from the germline V gene. V was clipped by 2 bases and J by 7 bases; unmatched bases: 4. As DNA, the CDR3 is TGCGCCAGCAGCCAAACTAGCGGGGGGGAATTCGGGGAGCTGTTTTTT. It encodes CASSQTSGGEFGELFF.

This clonotype was counted a few times. The chain is built from TRBV5-1 and TRBJ2-7; 8 nucleotides match TRBD1. Germline CDR1 is SGHRS and CDR2 is YFSETQ. V lost 0 bases and J lost 5; bases outside the gene matches: 7. CDR3 size: 15 residues. The DNA of the CDR3 is TGCGCCAGCAGCTTGGGTTCGGGACAGGTCAACGAGCAGTACTTC. Its protein is CASSLGSGQVNEQYF.

The chain recombines TRBV19 with TRBJ1-5, with D unresolved. Looked up from germline, CDR1 is LNHDA and CDR2 is SQIVND (reference sequence). V lost 5 bases and J 0 bases, leaving 11 bases between the germline ends. The CDR3 totals 15 residues. CDR3 protein: CASSFGESSNQPQHF. The CDR3 coding sequence is TGTGCCAGTAGTTTCGGGGAGTCTAGCAATCAGCCCCAGCATTTT.

This clonotype was picked up many times. At one of its ends the junction is not consistent with the germline gene, which may arise from a read error. This chain uses TRBV7-7 with TRBJ2-2; D might be TRBD1 (6 bases). Germline lookup yields CDR1 SSHAT and CDR2 FNYEAQ (reference sequence). The CDR3 is 15 amino acids. Here the CDR3 DNA reads TGTGCTAGCAGCTTATATGGGGGCGCCACCGGGGAGCTGTTTTTT. Its protein product is CASSLYGGATGELFF.

This clonotype came up many times. V and J are TRBV9 and TRBJ2-1, with TRBD2 matching 8 bases. Germline V gene lookup returns CDR1 SGDLS and CDR2 YYNGEE. The CDR3 consists of 16 residues. V lost 4 bases and J lost 7; bases outside the gene matches: 13. CDR3 amino acids: CASSSRTSGLRNEQFF. Written as DNA, the CDR3 is TGTGCCAGCAGCTCCCGCACTAGCGGTTTAAGGAATGAGCAGTTCTTC.

This clonotype was observed a few times. The chain couples TRBV5-1 to TRBJ2-2; the D is unclear. V shed 0 bases and J shed 0 bases, with 9 bases lying between them. Germline assignment: CDR1 SGHRS and CDR2 YFSETQ. This CDR3 region has 16 residues. CDR3 bases: TGCGCCAGCAGCTTGGGTGGCAGGACGAACACCGGGGAGCTGTTTTTT. It yields the protein CASSLGGRTNTGELFF.

Only a few counts were recorded for this clonotype. The chain links TRBV4-1 to TRBJ2-2; D is ambiguous. V lost 4 bases to trimming and J lost 4 bases, with 10 bases between them. CDR1 is MGHRA, CDR2 YSYEKL, per germline. This CDR3 comprises 14 residues. This CDR3 is CASSRDTITGELFF. CDR3 in DNA: TGCGCCAGCAGCCGAGATACCATCACCGGGGAGCTGTTTTTT.

This clonotype is a singleton in its sample. The chain joins TRBV28 to TRBJ2-7; D uncertain. V lost 6 bases, J lost 6 bases, and 6 bases lay in between. The CDR3 has 10 amino acids. Germline V gene data show CDR1 as MDHEN and CDR2 as SYDVKM. The CDR3 protein is CASRGCEQYF. CDR3 nucleotides: TGTGCCAGCAGGGGATGCGAGCAGTACTTC.